This T cell receptor beta chain was sequenced in a study of shared clonotypes between healthy human individuals. Germline CDR1 KGHSH, CDR2 LQKENI. This CDR3 comprises 16 residues. Trimming cost V 3 bases and J 5 bases; bases outside gene matches: 6. As originally analysed: Filtering differed since immunoSEQ provided only junctions, with no quality scores. Method: immunoSEQ multiplex PCR; TCRdb's copy keeps in-frame clones and lacks some. V and J calls and clone size follow that table, whereas D and trimming were derived from the DNA. Among 2,500,000 or so clones listed, 93% were seen once. Material for sequencing was naive CD4+ T cells from PBMCs. Subset reported: CD45RA+ positively selected. The chain combines TRBV18 with TRBJ2-3; 12 positions agree with TRBD2. The sequence derives from a man aged 18 to 30 in good health. Some clones in this sample may be carry-over from other donors' samples. In DNA form, the CDR3 reads TGTGCCAGCTCACCCCGGACTAGCGGGGCGGGAGATACGCAGTATTTT. Protein product: CASSPRTSGAGDTQYF.